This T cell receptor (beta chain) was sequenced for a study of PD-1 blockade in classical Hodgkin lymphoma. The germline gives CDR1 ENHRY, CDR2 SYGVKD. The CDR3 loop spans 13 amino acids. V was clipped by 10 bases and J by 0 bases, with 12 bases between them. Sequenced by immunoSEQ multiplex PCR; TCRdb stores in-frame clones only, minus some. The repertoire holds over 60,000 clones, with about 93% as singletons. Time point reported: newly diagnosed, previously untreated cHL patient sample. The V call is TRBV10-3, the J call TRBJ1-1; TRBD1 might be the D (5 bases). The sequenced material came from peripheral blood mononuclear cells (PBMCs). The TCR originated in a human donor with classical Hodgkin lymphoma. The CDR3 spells CATGKGMNTEAFF. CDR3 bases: TGTGCCACTGGGAAGGGGATGAACACTGAAGCTTTCTTT.